What follows are 23 T cell receptor beta chains derived from one specimen sequenced in a study of human T cells and chemical hapten exposure (TCRdb year 2021). Taken with the paper, the label for time point translates to: pre-sensitization, week 0. Sample treatment or condition, as interpreted from the label and publication: therapeutic diphenylcyclopropenone sensitization with weekly scalp DPC. The library was built by means of RACE. Sequenced using a NextSeq 500. The public reads were reanalyzed by TCRdb: fastp trimming at Q25, MiXCR alignment, in-frame beta chains only. Entries that share a CDR3 protein sequence are merged under the most common genes and DNA. The sample table lists fewer than 350,000 distinct CDR3 sequences, over 7.5% of them with a count of one. Jointly, the top ten make up less than 1.5% of the sample. The starting material was whole blood, obtained in connection with sensitization to the hapten diphenylcyclopropenone (DPC). Receptors originate from a man between 18 and 35 years old with alopecia areata. Some clones in this sample may be carry-over from other donors' samples.

V gene TRBV7-2 combines with J gene TRBJ2-3; TRBD2 agrees at 15 bases. The length of the CDR3 is 15 residues. Germline-derived CDR1 and CDR2 are SGHTA and FQGNSA. V was clipped by 3 bases and J by 7 bases; unmatched bases: 2. The CDR3 DNA is TGTGCCAGCAGCTTTGGGACTAGCGGGGGGCATACGCAGTATTTT. This encodes CASSFGTSGGHTQYF.

This clonotype occurred a few times. This chain joins TRBV5-1 and TRBJ2-5; D is uncertain. The CDR3 has 15 residues. Germline V gives CDR1 SGHRS, CDR2 YFSETQ. V shed 0 bases and J shed 2 bases, with 11 bases lying between them. CDR3 bases: TGCGCCAGCAGCTTGGGAGGACCAATGCAAGAGACCCAGTACTTC. Its translation: CASSLGGPMQETQYF.

The chain has TRBV12-3 or TRBV12-4 and TRBJ1-5; D is possibly TRBD1 (5 bases). CDR3 size: 14 residues. Trimming took 2 bases from V and 7 from J, leaving 12 bases between them. The CDR3 DNA is TGTGCCAGCAGTTTACAGGGTTCTGGGCAGCCCCAGCATTTT. Its translation is CASSLQGSGQPQHF.

This clonotype was seen only a few times. This chain connects TRBV7-2 to TRBJ1-1, with D unresolved. V was clipped by 3 bases and J by 3 bases, with 23 bases between them. The CDR3 runs 18 residues. Looked up from germline, CDR1 is SGHTA and CDR2 is FQGNSA. In DNA, the CDR3 is TGTGCCAGCAGCTTGGGTAGGTGGCGAGGCAGACTATACACTGAAGCTTTCTTT. Its protein product is CASSLGRWRGRLYTEAFF.

CDR3 DNA sequence: TGTGCCAGCAGTTTATCGGGGGGACTCAACCTTCCACCCCTCCACTTT. Translated, it gives CASSLSGGLNLPPLHF. The chain combines TRBV28 with TRBJ1-6, with D perhaps matching TRBD1 (5 bases). Germline lookup yields CDR1 MDHEN and CDR2 SYDVKM. The CDR3 length is 16 residues. Trimming removed 1 base at V and 11 bases at J, with 18 bases between. The whole variable domain, filled in from reference TRBV28 and TRBJ1-6, reads DVKVTQSSRYLVKRTGEKVFLECVQDMDHENMFWYRQDPGLGLRLIYFSYDVKMKEKGDIPEGYSVSREKKERFSLILESASTNQTSMYLCASSLSGGLNLPPLHFGNGTRLTVT.

In this sample, this clonotype turned up a few times. The chain links TRBV11-2 to TRBJ1-5; TRBD1 might be the D (5 bases). Trimming removed 1 base from V and 1 base from J, with 11 bases in between. Germline V gene data show CDR1 as SGHAT and CDR2 as FQNNGV. The CDR3 has 16 amino acids. Written as DNA, the CDR3 is TGTGCCAGCAGCTTAGGAGTAGGGACGAGCAATCAGCCCCAGCATTTT. Translated, it gives CASSLGVGTSNQPQHF.

The CDR3 bases are TGCAGTGCTAGGGGGGGGATGGAGGACAATGAGCAGTTCTTC. Its protein is CSARGGMEDNEQFF. The rearrangement joins TRBV20-1 to TRBJ2-1; 7 nucleotides align to TRBD2. CDR1 and CDR2 (germline): DFQATT, SNEGSKA (reference sequence). V was pared by 3 bases and J by 5 bases, with 7 bases of the junction left unmatched. The CDR3 is 14 residues long.

This clonotype was picked up a small number of times. J is TRBJ1-5 and V is TRBV28; D is perhaps TRBD1 (5 bases). Germline V gene data show CDR1 as MDHEN and CDR2 as SYDVKM. V was pared by 2 bases and J by 3 bases, with 14 bases between. The CDR3 extends over 16 amino acids. Here the CDR3 DNA reads TGTGCCAGCAGTTTAGGGGGAGGACAACTCAATCAGCCCCAGCATTTT. This sequence encodes CASSLGGGQLNQPQHF.

The sample holds a few counts of this clonotype. The V and J genes are TRBV28 and TRBJ1-5; a possible D gene is TRBD1 (6 bases). The CDR3 runs 14 residues. V was pared by 7 bases and J by 2 bases, with 12 bases between. Germline CDR1 reads MDHEN; CDR2 reads SYDVKM. The CDR3 DNA reads as TGTGCCAGCAATCCAGAGGGGGGCAATCAGCCCCAGCATTTT. This encodes CASNPEGGNQPQHF.

The rearrangement joins TRBV9 to TRBJ2-4; D gene unclear. This CDR3 comprises 13 residues. Trimming cost V 5 bases and J 0 bases, with 6 bases left between them. CDR1 is SGDLS, CDR2 YYNGEE, per germline. CDR3 coding DNA: TGTGCCAGCAGTGGGTCAGCCAAAAACATTCAGTACTTC. Translating gives CASSGSAKNIQYF.

This clonotype was counted many times. The chain recombines TRBV7-9 with TRBJ1-1; D gene ambiguous. Trimming removed 1 base from V and 0 bases from J, with 9 bases in between. CDR1 is SEHNR, CDR2 FQNEAQ, per germline (reference sequence). This CDR3 region has 15 residues. The CDR3 sequence is CASSLEGSLNTEAFF. The CDR3 DNA reads TGTGCCAGCAGCTTAGAAGGCAGTTTGAACACTGAAGCTTTCTTT.

There are many counts of this clonotype. The rearrangement links TRBV9 to TRBJ1-1, with D perhaps TRBD1 (5 bases). This CDR3 has 15 residues. The V and J ends lost 0 bases and 5 bases respectively, with 14 bases between them. Germline V gene lookup returns CDR1 SGDLS and CDR2 YYNGEE. The CDR3, as DNA: TGTGCCAGCAGCGTAGGAGGGGTCGGGGAAACTGAAGCTTTCTTT. It specifies CASSVGGVGETEAFF.

This clonotype has a handful of counts. The rearrangement uses TRBV29-1 and TRBJ2-7; TRBD2 is a possible D gene (6 bases). The CDR3 covers 13 residues. The germline V gene encodes CDR1 SQVTM and CDR2 ANQGSEA. Deletions cut 4 bases from V and 3 bases from J, with 13 bases between. In nucleotides, the CDR3 is TGCAGCGTTGTTCCCGGGAGCAGCTACGAGCAGTACTTC. This translates into CSVVPGSSYEQYF.

The gene calls are TRBV7-9 and TRBJ2-7, with D hard to call. Trimming removed 0 bases from V and 5 bases from J, with 2 bases in between. The CDR3 runs to 11 residues. Germline values: CDR1 SEHNR, CDR2 FQNEAQ (reference sequence). Here the CDR3 DNA reads TGTGCCAGCAGCTTAGCGGACGAGCAGTACGTC. Protein: CASSLADEQYV.

This clonotype was seen a handful of times. CDR3 protein: CATSDFVREETQYF. CDR3 DNA sequence: TGTGCCACCAGTGATTTTGTCAGGGAAGAGACCCAGTACTTC. The rearrangement uses TRBV24-1 and TRBJ2-5; a weak D match, TRBD1 (5 bases). The V gene lost 1 base and the J gene lost 3 bases, with 8 bases spanning the gap. CDR1 KGHDR and CDR2 SFDVKD come from the germline V gene. The CDR3 length is 14 residues.

This clonotype turned up a few times. This chain links TRBV21-1 with TRBJ1-1. TRBV21-1 is recorded as a pseudogene. The length of the CDR3 is 15 residues. The CDR3 DNA reads as TGTGCCAGCAGCAAAGCGCGCAGGCTGAACACTGAAGCTTTCTTT. Protein product: CASSKARRLNTEAFF.

The chain links TRBV4-1 to TRBJ1-6, with D uncertain. This CDR3 region has 14 residues. Trimming stripped 2 bases from V and 7 bases from J, with 9 bases between. Germline loops: CDR1 MGHRA, CDR2 YSYEKL. The CDR3 loop reads CASSQFSENSPLHF. The CDR3 coding sequence is TGCGCCAGCAGCCAATTCTCAGAAAATTCACCCCTCCACTTT.

This clonotype was seen many times. The gene calls are TRBV2 and TRBJ2-1; no definite D call. This CDR3 is built from 12 residues. Trimming cost V 4 bases and J 13 bases, with 14 bases left between them. Germline CDR1 SNHLY, CDR2 FYNNEI. The CDR3 sequence: CASSGEGLYQFF. The DNA for the CDR3 is TGTGCCAGCAGTGGTGAAGGGTTATATCAGTTCTTC.

The chain uses TRBV4-1 and TRBJ2-7; unclear D gene. V shed 0 bases and J shed 2 bases, with 11 bases lying between them. From germline, CDR1 is MGHRA and CDR2 YSYEKL. This CDR3 is 15 amino acids long. DNA for the CDR3: TGCGCCAGCAGCCAAGATTACCCAGGCCCCTACGAGCAGTACTTC. Translation gives CASSQDYPGPYEQYF.

The chain combines TRBV28 with TRBJ2-7; D uncertain. Germline V gene lookup returns CDR1 MDHEN and CDR2 SYDVKM. CDR3 length: 15 residues. With 4 bases removed from V and 0 bases from J, the gap between germline ends came to 13 bases. DNA of the CDR3: TGTGCCAGCAGTTCGGCGCAGGTCCGCTCCTACGAGCAGTACGTC. Protein sequence: CASSSAQVRSYEQYV.

CDR3 in amino acids: CASRVLTSEAFF. The CDR3, as DNA: TGTGCCAGCAGGGTCCTGACATCTGAAGCTTTCTTT. This chain connects TRBV12-3 or TRBV12-4 to TRBJ1-1; D ambiguous. The CDR3 contains 12 residues. Trimming took 6 bases from V and 6 from J, leaving 11 bases between them.

Many counts were recorded for this clonotype. The genes are TRBV7-3 and TRBJ1-6, with D maybe TRBD1 (6 bases). The V gene lost 3 bases and the J gene lost 7 bases, with 10 bases spanning the gap. Germline values: CDR1 SGHTA, CDR2 FQGTGA. The CDR3 is 14 amino acids. CDR3 nucleotide sequence: TGTGCCAGCAGCTTTAGGCAGGGGAATTCACCCCTCCACTTT. It encodes CASSFRQGNSPLHF.

The table lists this clonotype with many counts. V and J are TRBV6-6 and TRBJ1-6, with 9 bases that match TRBD1. CDR3 length equals 17 residues. V shed 4 bases, J shed 3 bases, and the junction held 7 bases outside the gene matches. The germline V gene encodes CDR1 MNHNY and CDR2 SVGAGI (reference sequence). CDR3 nucleotide sequence: TGTGCCAGCAGTTCCCTCCCGGGACAGGGCTATAATTCACCCCTCCACTTT. Protein product: CASSSLPGQGYNSPLHF.